The T cell receptor (beta chain) described here comes from a study of beta chain features in type 1 diabetes. Across the whole study: Sorted cells from all samples, numbering roughly 100 million, were examined.

The sequenced template was cDNA made from the entire isolated RNA. Libraries were prepared by immunoSEQ multiplex PCR; TCRdb keeps only in-frame clonotypes and omits some of them. The table has 600,000 to 700,000 clones, under 15% seen once. Study-wide results and limits: There were fewer insertions and more deletions at the VDJ junctions of type 1 diabetes patients. Type 1 diabetes patients had TCRB CDR3s that were shorter (moderately but significantly so) in all four CD4+ subsets. Overrepresentation of cells with high TCR expression could result from cDNA sequencing.

One heparinised draw of blood, averaging roughly 120 mL, came from each donor. The germline CDR1 and CDR2 sequences are SGHRS and YFSETQ. Trimming shortened V by 3 bases and J by 4 bases, and 11 bases separated the two germline ends. The CDR3 covers 15 residues. As concerns this clone: The antigen is not known.

This sequence originates from a young man with type 1 diabetes. Source material: naive CD4+ T cells from blood. The rearrangement links TRBV5-1 to TRBJ1-6, with a tentative D call TRBD1 (5 bases). The CDR3 nucleotides are TGCGCCAGCAGCTCAGGACAAAATTATAATTCACCCCTCCACTTT. Amino acids: CASSSGQNYNSPLHF.